Listed here is a single T cell receptor beta chain. Trimming cost V 3 bases and J 7 bases, with 12 bases left between them. CDR1 SGHAT and CDR2 FQNNGV come from the germline V gene. This CDR3 is 14 amino acids long. TCRdb re-called the RT-PCR reads through MiXCR, storing one row per CDR3 protein. The sample consists of fewer than 800,000 distinct CDR3 sequences, over 12% of them appearing once. The chain links TRBV11-2 to TRBJ2-2; D gene ambiguous. The receptor's source is a female donor in good health, serving as a healthy control. What was sequenced was memory CD4+ T cells from blood. CDR3 in amino acids: CASSLSRSGGELFF. The CDR3 nucleotides read TGTGCCAGCAGCTTGAGCAGGTCTGGCGGGGAGCTGTTTTTT.